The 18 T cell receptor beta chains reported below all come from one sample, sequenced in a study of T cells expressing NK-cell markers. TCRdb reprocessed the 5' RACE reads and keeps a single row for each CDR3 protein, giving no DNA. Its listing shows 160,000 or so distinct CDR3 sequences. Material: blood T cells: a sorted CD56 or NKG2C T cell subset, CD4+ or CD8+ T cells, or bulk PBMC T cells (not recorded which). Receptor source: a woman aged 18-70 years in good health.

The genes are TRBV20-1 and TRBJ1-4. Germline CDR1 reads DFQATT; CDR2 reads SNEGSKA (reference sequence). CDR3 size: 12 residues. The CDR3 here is CSARDFTEKLFF.

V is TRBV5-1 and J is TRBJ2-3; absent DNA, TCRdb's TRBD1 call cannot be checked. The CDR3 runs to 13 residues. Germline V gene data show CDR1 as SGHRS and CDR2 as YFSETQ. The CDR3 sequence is CASKVVGDDTQYF.

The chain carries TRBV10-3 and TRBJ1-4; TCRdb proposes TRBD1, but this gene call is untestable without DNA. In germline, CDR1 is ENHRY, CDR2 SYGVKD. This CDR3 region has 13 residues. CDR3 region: CATQTGPLVELFF.

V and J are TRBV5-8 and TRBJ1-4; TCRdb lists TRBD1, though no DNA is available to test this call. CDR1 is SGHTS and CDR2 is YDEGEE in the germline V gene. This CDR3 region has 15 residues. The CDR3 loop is CASSLGGHLREKLFF.

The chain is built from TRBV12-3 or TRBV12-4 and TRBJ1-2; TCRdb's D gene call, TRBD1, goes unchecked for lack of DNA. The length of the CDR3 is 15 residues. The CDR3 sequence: CASSLAAGTGYGYTF.

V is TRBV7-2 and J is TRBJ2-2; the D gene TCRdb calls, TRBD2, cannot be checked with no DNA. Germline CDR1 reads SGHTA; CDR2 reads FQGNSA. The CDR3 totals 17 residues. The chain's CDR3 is CASSQVGEGRLAGELFF.

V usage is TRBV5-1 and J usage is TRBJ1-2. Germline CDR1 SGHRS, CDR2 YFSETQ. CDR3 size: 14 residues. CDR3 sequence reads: CASSLALWSGGYTF.

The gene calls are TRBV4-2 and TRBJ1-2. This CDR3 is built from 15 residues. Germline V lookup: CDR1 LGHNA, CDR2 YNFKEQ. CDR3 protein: CASSQDEAANYGYTF.

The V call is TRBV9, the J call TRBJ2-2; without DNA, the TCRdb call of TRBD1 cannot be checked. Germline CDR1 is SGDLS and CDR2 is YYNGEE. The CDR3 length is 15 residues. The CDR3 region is CASSVSGGATGELFF.

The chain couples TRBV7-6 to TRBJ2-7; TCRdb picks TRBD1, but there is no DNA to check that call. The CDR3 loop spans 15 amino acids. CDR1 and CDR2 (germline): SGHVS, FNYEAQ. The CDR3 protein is CASSGRGGGLQEQYF.

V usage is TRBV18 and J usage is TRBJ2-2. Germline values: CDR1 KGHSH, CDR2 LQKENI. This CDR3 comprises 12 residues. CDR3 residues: CASSPWTGELFF.

CDR3 sequence: CASSLGLAGALDTQYF. The V and J genes are TRBV12-3 or TRBV12-4 and TRBJ2-3; TCRdb selects TRBD2, and the lack of DNA leaves this call unchecked. The CDR3 length is 16 residues.

The CDR3 sequence is CSARRGSYQETQYF. V gene TRBV20-1 combines with J gene TRBJ2-5; with no DNA, the TCRdb D assignment of TRBD1 cannot be verified. Looked up from germline, CDR1 is DFQATT and CDR2 is SNEGSKA (reference sequence). The CDR3 consists of 14 residues.

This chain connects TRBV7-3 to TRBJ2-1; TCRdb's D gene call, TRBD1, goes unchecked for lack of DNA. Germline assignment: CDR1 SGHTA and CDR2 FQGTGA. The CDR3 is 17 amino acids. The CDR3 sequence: CASSLGTGKGSYNEQFF.

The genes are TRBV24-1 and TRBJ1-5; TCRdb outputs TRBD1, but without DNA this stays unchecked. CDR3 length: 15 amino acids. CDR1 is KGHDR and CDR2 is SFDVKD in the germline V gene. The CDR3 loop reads CATSEKGRSNQPQHF.

CDR3 loop: CASSFQGYEHNEQFF. V gene TRBV5-1 combines with J gene TRBJ2-1; absent DNA, TCRdb's TRBD1 call cannot be checked. Germline V gene data show CDR1 as SGHRS and CDR2 as YFSETQ. The CDR3 consists of 15 residues.

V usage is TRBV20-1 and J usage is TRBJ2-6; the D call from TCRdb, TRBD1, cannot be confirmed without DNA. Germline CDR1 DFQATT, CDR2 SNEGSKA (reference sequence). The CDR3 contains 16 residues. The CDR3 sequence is CSAPGQPWSGANVLTF.

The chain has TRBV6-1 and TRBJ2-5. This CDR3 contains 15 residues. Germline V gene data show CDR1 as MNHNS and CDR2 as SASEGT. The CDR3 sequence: CASSEFRRDQETQYF.